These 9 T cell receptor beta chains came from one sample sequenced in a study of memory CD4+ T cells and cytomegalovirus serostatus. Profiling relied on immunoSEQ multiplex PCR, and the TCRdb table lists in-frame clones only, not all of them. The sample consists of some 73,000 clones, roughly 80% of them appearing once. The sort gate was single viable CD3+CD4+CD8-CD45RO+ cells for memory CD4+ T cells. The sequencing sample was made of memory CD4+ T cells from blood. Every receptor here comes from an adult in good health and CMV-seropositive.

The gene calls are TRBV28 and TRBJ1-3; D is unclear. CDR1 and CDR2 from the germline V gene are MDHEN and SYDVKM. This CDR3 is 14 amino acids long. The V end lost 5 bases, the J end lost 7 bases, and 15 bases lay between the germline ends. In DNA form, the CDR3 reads TGTGCCAGCAGTCAATACAGTATTCGGAACACCATATATTTT. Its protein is CASSQYSIRNTIYF. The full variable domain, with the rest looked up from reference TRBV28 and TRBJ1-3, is DVKVTQSSRYLVKRTGEKVFLECVQDMDHENMFWYRQDPGLGLRLIYFSYDVKMKEKGDIPEGYSVSREKKERFSLILESASTNQTSMYLCASSQYSIRNTIYFGEGSWLTVV.

This CDR3 reads CASSPATRVKDTQYF. CDR3 sequence (DNA): TGTGCCAGCTCACCAGCGACTAGGGTGAAGGATACGCAGTATTTT. This chain joins TRBV18 and TRBJ2-3; TRBD2 is a possible D gene (6 bases). CDR1 and CDR2 from the germline V gene are KGHSH and LQKENI. The CDR3 has 15 residues. V was trimmed by 2 bases and J by 6 bases, leaving 15 bases between them.

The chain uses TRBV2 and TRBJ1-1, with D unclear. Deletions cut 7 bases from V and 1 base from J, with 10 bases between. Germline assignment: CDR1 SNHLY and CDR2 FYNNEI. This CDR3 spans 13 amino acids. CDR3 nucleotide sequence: TGTGCCAGCATTAGGGTACAGAACACTGAAGCTTTCTTT. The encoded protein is CASIRVQNTEAFF.

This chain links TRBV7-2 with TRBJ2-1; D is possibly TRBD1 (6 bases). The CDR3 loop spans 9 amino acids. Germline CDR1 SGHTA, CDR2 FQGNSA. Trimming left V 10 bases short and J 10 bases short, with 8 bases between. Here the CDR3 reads CATDREQFF. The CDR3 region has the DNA TGTGCCACAGACAGGGAGCAGTTCTTC.

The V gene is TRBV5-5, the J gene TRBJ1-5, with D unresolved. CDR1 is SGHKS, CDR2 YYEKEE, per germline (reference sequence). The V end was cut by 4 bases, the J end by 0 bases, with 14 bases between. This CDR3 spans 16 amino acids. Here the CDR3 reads CASSGGSSLSNQPQHF. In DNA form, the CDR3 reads TGTGCCAGCAGCGGCGGGTCCTCCCTTAGCAATCAGCCCCAGCATTTT.

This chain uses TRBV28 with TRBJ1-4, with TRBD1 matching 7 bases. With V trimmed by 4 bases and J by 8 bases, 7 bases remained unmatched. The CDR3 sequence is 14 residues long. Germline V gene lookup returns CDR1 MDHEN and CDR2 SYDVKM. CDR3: CASSSGTVDEKLFF. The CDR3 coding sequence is TGTGCCAGCAGTTCTGGGACAGTAGACGAAAAACTGTTTTTT.

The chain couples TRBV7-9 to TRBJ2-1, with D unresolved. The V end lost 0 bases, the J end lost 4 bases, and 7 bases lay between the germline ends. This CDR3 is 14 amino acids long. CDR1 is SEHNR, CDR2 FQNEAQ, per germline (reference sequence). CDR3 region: CASSLAMSYNEQFF. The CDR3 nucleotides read TGTGCCAGCAGCTTAGCTATGTCTTACAATGAGCAGTTCTTC.

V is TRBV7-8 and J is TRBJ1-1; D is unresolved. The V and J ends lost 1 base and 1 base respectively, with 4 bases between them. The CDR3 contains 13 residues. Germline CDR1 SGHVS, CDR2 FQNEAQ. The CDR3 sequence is CASSLGENTEAFF. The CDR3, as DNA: TGTGCCAGCAGCTTAGGGGAGAACACTGAAGCTTTCTTT.

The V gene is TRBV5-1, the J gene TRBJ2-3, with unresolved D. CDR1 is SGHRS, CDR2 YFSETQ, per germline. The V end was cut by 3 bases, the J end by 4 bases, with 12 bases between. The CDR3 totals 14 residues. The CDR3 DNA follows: TGCGCCAGCAGCTCGTTCGACCGGGCAGATACGCAGTATTTT. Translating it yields CASSSFDRADTQYF.